Listed below are T cell receptor beta chains from one sample, sequenced in a study of T-cell memory formation after mild COVID-19. From the 5' RACE reads, TCRdb called clonotypes with MiXCR, one entry per CDR3 protein. The data show some 600,000 distinct CDR3 sequences, around 16% seen once. The sequencing sample was made of PBMCs or a T cell subset sorted from them (not recorded which). These receptors came from an adult woman who had mild COVID-19 (a few samples of this study predate the infection). Cell type and time point are not known. The CDR3 runs from the conserved cysteine through the conserved F or W. A D gene is named only where the DNA matches it firmly. Expanded clones get a size class; other rows say once, few or many, or leave the size out.

length	size	J	D	V	DNA	CDR3
13	few	TRBJ1-5	-	TRBV6-5	TGTGCCAGCAGTTACGGGTCCGATCAGCCCCAGCATTTT	CASSYGSDQPQHF
15	-	TRBJ1-5	-	TRBV4-1	TGCGCCAGCAGCCTTCAAGCGGTCAGTAATCAGCCCCAGCATTTT	CASSLQAVSNQPQHF
14	-	TRBJ1-1	-	TRBV6-2/TRBV6-3	TGTGCCAGCAGTTACTGGGAGGAGAACACTGAAGCTTTCTTT	CASSYWEENTEAFF
16	-	TRBJ1-6	-	TRBV30	TGTGCCTGGCGCCCGTGGTCAGCCTACTATAATTCACCCCTCCACTTT	CAWRPWSAYYNSPLHF
13	-	TRBJ2-7	-	TRBV24-1	TGTGCCACCAGTGATTACGAGGCTGGCGAGCAGTACTTC	CATSDYEAGEQYF
16	-	TRBJ2-5	TRBD2	TRBV12-3/TRBV12-4	TGTGCCAGCACTGCGGGTCGGAGCGGGAGCAGGGAGACCCAGTACTTC	CASTAGRSGSRETQYF
20	few	TRBJ2-2	TRBD2	TRBV12-3/TRBV12-4	TGTGCCAGCAGTTTGGTACCGGGACTAGCGGGAGGGACGCCCACCGGGGAGCTGTTTTTT	CASSLVPGLAGGTPTGELFF
15	-	TRBJ2-3	-	TRBV7-3	TGTGCCAGCAGCCCCCTGGGGGGCCGCACAGATACGCAGTATTTT	CASSPLGGRTDTQYF
14	many	TRBJ2-3	-	TRBV18	TGTGCCAGCTCACACGGGAGTCCCACAGATACGCAGTATTTT	CASSHGSPTDTQYF
14	-	TRBJ2-7	-	TRBV12-3/TRBV12-4	TGTGCCAGCAGTTTAACGGAGGGGCCCTACGAGCAGTACTTC	CASSLTEGPYEQYF
17	few	TRBJ2-3	TRBD2	TRBV12-3/TRBV12-4	TGTGCCAGCAGTTTAGGACTAGCGGCTGCTAGCACAGATACGCAGTATTTT	CASSLGLAAASTDTQYF
15	few	TRBJ2-7	TRBD2	TRBV12-3/TRBV12-4	TGTGCCAGCAGCACAGGACTAGCGGGAGCCTACGAGCAGTACTTC	CASSTGLAGAYEQYF
16	-	TRBJ1-2	-	TRBV6-5	TGTGCCAGCAGTTACTCTTATTCGGGGGCCAACTATGGCTACACCTTC	CASSYSYSGANYGYTF
14	-	TRBJ1-6	-	TRBV20-1	TGCAGTGCTAGTTCGTTGGGGCCCAATTCACCCCTCCACTTT	CSASSLGPNSPLHF
17	few	TRBJ2-3	TRBD2	TRBV5-1	TGCGCCAGCAGCTTTATCGGCGGGAGGGGGACGACAGATACGCAGTATTTT	CASSFIGGRGTTDTQYF
15	-	TRBJ2-7	-	TRBV20-1	TGCAGTGAGGAAGGGGGGTACAGTAGCTCCTACGAGCAGTACTTC	CSEEGGYSSSYEQYF
15	few	TRBJ2-2	-	TRBV29-1	TGCAGCGTTGAGGGACTACAGGGGAACACCGGGGAGCTGTTTTTT	CSVEGLQGNTGELFF
13	many	TRBJ1-1	-	TRBV11-2	TGTGCCAGCAGCTCACAGGGCGGAACTGAAGCTTTCTTT	CASSSQGGTEAFF
13	few	TRBJ2-1	-	TRBV5-1	TGCGCCAGCAGCCCGGGTGGGAACAATGAGCAGTTCTTC	CASSPGGNNEQFF
13	few	TRBJ2-5	-	TRBV20-1	TGCAGTGCTAGAAATTCGGAAGTCGAGACCCAGTACTTC	CSARNSEVETQYF
15	-	TRBJ2-5	-	TRBV6-2/TRBV6-3	TGTGCCAGCACCCTAGTGGGGGTAAACCAAGAGACCCAGTACTTC	CASTLVGVNQETQYF
13	few	TRBJ1-1	-	TRBV2	TGTGCCAGCACGACACGTCGGGACACTGAAGCTTTCTTT	CASTTRRDTEAFF
15	few	TRBJ1-2	-	TRBV4-1	TGCGCCAGCAGCCAGTGGACAGACTTCCAATATGGCTACACCTTC	CASSQWTDFQYGYTF